This T cell receptor (beta chain) was captured by sequencing in a study of T-cell reconstitution after alpha-beta-depleted transplantation in children. This clonotype was found many times. The TCRbeta library incorporated unique molecular identifiers. TCRdb itself ran the PCR reads through MiXCR, one entry per CDR3 protein. This table holds 100,000 to 120,000 distinct CDR3 sequences, approximately 6.6% found once. This sequence originates from a male patient aged 2-15 years who had a stem cell transplant for acute lymphoblastic leukemia, so the T cells may come from the graft donor. The input for sequencing was PBMCs, mostly from graft donor cells, taken 360 days after TCRalphabeta/CD19-depleted stem cell transplant.

Here the CDR3 reads CASSLYLSGANVLTF. The DNA of the CDR3 is TGTGCCAGCAGCTTATATCTCTCTGGGGCCAACGTCCTGACTTTC. The rearrangement joins TRBV7-2 to TRBJ2-6; D gene uncertain. CDR1 and CDR2 from the germline V gene are SGHTA and FQGNSA. V lost 2 bases and J 0 bases, leaving 5 bases between the germline ends. CDR3 size: 15 residues.